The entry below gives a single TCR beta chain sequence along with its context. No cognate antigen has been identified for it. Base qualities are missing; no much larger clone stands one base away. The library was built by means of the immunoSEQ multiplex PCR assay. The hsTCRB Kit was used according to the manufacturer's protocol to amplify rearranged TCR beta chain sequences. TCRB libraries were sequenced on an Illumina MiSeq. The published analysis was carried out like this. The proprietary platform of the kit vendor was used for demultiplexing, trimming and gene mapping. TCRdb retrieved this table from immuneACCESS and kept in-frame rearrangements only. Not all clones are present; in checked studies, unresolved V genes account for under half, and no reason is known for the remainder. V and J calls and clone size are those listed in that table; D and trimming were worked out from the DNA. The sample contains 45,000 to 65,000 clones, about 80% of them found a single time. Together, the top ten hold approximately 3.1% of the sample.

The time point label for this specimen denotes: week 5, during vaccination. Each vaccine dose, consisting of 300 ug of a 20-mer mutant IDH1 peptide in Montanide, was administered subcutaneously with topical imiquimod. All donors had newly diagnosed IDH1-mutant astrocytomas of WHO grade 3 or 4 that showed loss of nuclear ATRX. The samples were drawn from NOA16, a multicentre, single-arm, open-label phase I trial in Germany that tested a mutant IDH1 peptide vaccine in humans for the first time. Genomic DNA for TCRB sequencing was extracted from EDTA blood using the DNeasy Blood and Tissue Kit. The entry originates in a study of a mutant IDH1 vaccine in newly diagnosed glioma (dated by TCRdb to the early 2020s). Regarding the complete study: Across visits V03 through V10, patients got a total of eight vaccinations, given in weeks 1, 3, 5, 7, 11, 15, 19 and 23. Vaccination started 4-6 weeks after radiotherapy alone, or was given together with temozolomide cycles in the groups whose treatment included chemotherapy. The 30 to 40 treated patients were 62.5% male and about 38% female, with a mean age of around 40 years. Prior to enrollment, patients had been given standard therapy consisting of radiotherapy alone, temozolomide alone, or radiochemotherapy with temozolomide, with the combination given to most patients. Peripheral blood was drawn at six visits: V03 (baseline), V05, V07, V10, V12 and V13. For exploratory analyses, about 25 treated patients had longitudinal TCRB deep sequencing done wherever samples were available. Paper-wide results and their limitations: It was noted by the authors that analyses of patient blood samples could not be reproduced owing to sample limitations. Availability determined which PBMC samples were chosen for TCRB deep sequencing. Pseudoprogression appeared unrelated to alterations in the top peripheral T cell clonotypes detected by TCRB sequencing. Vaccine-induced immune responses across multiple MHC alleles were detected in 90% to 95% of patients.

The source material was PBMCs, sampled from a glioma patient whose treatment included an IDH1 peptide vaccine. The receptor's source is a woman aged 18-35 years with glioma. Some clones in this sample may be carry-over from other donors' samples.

The DNA reads TGCGCCAGCAGCTTAGCGGGAGGTTTCGCAGATACGCAGTATTTT. Its coded protein is CASSLAGGFADTQYF. The chain links TRBV5-1 with TRBJ2-3, with 9 middle bases fitting TRBD2. Trimming accounts for 2 bases at V and 4 bases at J, while the number of junction bases matched to no gene is 5. CDR1 is given as SGHRS and CDR2 as YFSETQ, both from the germline V gene. The CDR3 starts with the cysteine, ends with the phenylalanine, and has 15 residues. CDR3 DNA only is kept here, 45 bases in frame from base 1.